This T cell receptor (beta chain) emerged from a study of cytomegalovirus exposure and HLA in healthy donors. Study conclusions and caveats: Information on immune exposure was restricted to one variable (CMV serostatus). About 87% or about 30% of the time was how often most TCR beta V segments were productive, according to an earlier analysis. Indistinguishable V segments, including TRBV6-2 and TRBV6-3, were excluded. Highly shared sequence variants in one cluster were likely a sequencing artifact.

Trimming left V 6 bases short and J 8 bases short, with 16 bases between. There are 13 residues in the CDR3. Germline CDR1 reads MNHEY; CDR2 reads SVGAGI. Turning to this clone: Its specificity is not known.

The PCR employed 60 Vbeta primers together with 13 Jbeta primers. Some clones are missing from TCRdb's copy, which holds only in-frame ones; the method was immunoSEQ multiplex PCR. The table shows approximately 150,000 clones, with approximately 70% occurring only once. Sequences were obtained from PBMCs. V gene TRBV6-5 combines with J gene TRBJ1-1, with no clear D. The TCR sequence derives from a human donor in good health. The CDR3 DNA follows: TGTGCCAGCAGCCGAACCGTTGGAGAGGAAGCTTTCTTT. It specifies CASSRTVGEEAFF.